The 10 T cell receptor beta chains reported below all come from one sample, sequenced in a study of early T cells in non-severe SARS-CoV-2 infection. Each CDR3 protein is one row after TCRdb ran MiXCR on the 5' RACE reads. The sample lists approximately 70,000 distinct CDR3 sequences, around 13% seen once, with over 12% in the top ten. Specimen: whole blood. These receptors were obtained from an adult who was a healthcare worker with PCR-confirmed SARS-CoV-2 infection or an uninfected control (not recorded which).

This chain links TRBV10-3 with TRBJ1-1; D gene unclear. Germline CDR1 reads ENHRY; CDR2 reads SYGVKD. The length of the CDR3 is 11 residues. The V end lost 2 bases, the J end lost 3 bases, and 1 base lay between the germline ends. The CDR3 nucleotides read TGTGCCATCAGTGAGCACACTGAAGCTTTCTTT. Encoded protein: CAISEHTEAFF.

This clonotype came up many times. The rearrangement joins TRBV7-2 to TRBJ2-2; D is unresolved. Trimming took off 7 bases at V and 1 base at J, with 4 bases between the two ends. The CDR3 length is 12 residues. CDR1 and CDR2 (germline): SGHTA, FQGNSA. In DNA form, the CDR3 reads TGTGCCAGCACAGAGAACACCGGGGAGCTGTTTTTT. Translating it yields CASTENTGELFF.

This chain links TRBV5-1 with TRBJ2-3; 7 bases line up with TRBD1. CDR3 length: 14 residues. V shed 2 bases, J shed 3 bases, and the junction held 3 bases outside the gene matches. Per germline, CDR1 SGHRS and CDR2 YFSETQ. CDR3 in amino acids: CASSFGQATDTQYF. Written as DNA, the CDR3 is TGCGCCAGCAGCTTCGGACAGGCGACAGATACGCAGTATTTT. Complete variable domain (other parts from reference TRBV5-1 and TRBJ2-3): KAGVTQTPRYLIKTRGQQVTLSCSPISGHRSVSWYQQTPGQGLQFLFEYFSETQRNKGNFPGRFSGRQFSNSRSEMNVSTLELGDSALYLCASSFGQATDTQYFGPGTRLTVL.

This clonotype was detected only a few times. The genes are TRBV3-1 and TRBJ2-1; 12 bases are shared with TRBD2. V shed 6 bases, J shed 5 bases, and the junction held 5 bases outside the gene matches. The CDR3 consists of 15 residues. Germline V gene data show CDR1 as LGHDT and CDR2 as YNNKEL (reference sequence). CDR3: CASRSSSGGDNEQFF. CDR3 bases: TGTGCCAGCAGGTCATCTAGCGGGGGGGACAATGAGCAGTTCTTC.

There are many counts of this clonotype. The J gene is TRBJ2-3, the V gene TRBV11-2, with 8 bases lining up with TRBD2. This CDR3 spans 13 amino acids. The V gene's germline CDR1 is SGHAT and CDR2 FQNNGV. Losses at the gene ends were 6 bases for V and 7 bases for J; bases not matched to a gene: 6. CDR3 protein: CASSRGGPNTQYF. In DNA, the CDR3 is TGTGCCAGCAGTCGGGGGGGGCCGAATACGCAGTATTTT.

The chain uses TRBV5-1 and TRBJ2-1, with D possibly being TRBD2 (6 bases). The CDR3 runs 16 residues. Trimming cost V 0 bases and J 9 bases, with 19 bases left between them. The V gene's germline CDR1 is SGHRS and CDR2 YFSETQ. CDR3 DNA sequence: TGCGCCAGCAGCTTGGATGGCCGTGCGACCGGGGGTGAGCAGTTCTTC. Its protein product is CASSLDGRATGGEQFF.

This clonotype was observed many times. The J gene is TRBJ1-2, the V gene TRBV9; D is uncertain. V was pared by 0 bases and J by 4 bases, with 10 bases between. Germline values: CDR1 SGDLS, CDR2 YYNGEE. The CDR3 extends over 14 amino acids. The CDR3 nucleotides are TGTGCCAGCAGCGTAGAGGGAAACCCCTATGGCTACACCTTC. Translated, it gives CASSVEGNPYGYTF.

This clonotype has just a few counts. The rearrangement uses TRBV9 and TRBJ2-7; 10 bases match TRBD1. The CDR3 is 14 residues long. Germline trimming cut 5 bases from V and 4 bases from J; bases unmatched to any gene: 6. Germline CDR1 and CDR2: SGDLS and YYNGEE. The CDR3 here is CASRPGQGSYEQYF. The CDR3 nucleotides read TGTGCCAGCAGGCCGGGACAGGGGTCGTACGAGCAGTACTTC.

This clonotype was counted a few times. This chain joins TRBV5-1 and TRBJ2-7, with D maybe TRBD2 (6 bases). With 1 base removed from V and 2 bases from J, the gap between germline ends came to 19 bases. The CDR3 is 17 amino acids. CDR1 and CDR2 from the germline V gene are SGHRS and YFSETQ. The CDR3 sequence is CASSLNAGGSRTYEQYF. Here the CDR3 DNA reads TGCGCCAGCAGCTTGAACGCCGGGGGATCGCGTACCTACGAGCAGTACTTC.

This clonotype showed up just a few times. The rearrangement links TRBV7-6 to TRBJ2-7, with 7 bases lining up with TRBD1. Germline V lookup: CDR1 SGHVS, CDR2 FNYEAQ. Trimming cost V 0 bases and J 6 bases; bases outside gene matches: 11. The CDR3 covers 16 residues. The CDR3 loop reads CASSLAVAGGSSEQYF. The DNA of the CDR3 is TGTGCCAGCAGCTTAGCAGTCGCAGGGGGTTCGAGCGAGCAGTACTTC.